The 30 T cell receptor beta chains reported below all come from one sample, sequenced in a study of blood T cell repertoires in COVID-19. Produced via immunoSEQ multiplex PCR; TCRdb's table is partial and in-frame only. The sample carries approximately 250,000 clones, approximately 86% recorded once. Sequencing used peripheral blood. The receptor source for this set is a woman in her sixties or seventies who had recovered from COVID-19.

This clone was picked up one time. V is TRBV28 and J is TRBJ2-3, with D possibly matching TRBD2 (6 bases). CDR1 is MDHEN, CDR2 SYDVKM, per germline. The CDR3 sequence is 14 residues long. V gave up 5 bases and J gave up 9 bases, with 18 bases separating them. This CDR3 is CASSLPGLPATQYF. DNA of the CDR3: TGTGCCAGCAGTCTCCCGGGACTGCCAGCGACGCAGTATTTT.

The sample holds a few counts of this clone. The CDR3 coding sequence is TGTGCCAGCAGCACCCCGTCGGGGAGCTCCTACAATGAGCAGTTCTTC. This gives the protein CASSTPSGSSYNEQFF. This chain connects TRBV28 to TRBJ2-1; maybe TRBD2 (5 bases). The germline CDR1 and CDR2 sequences are MDHEN and SYDVKM. The CDR3 loop spans 16 amino acids. Trimming stripped 6 bases from V and 0 bases from J, with 15 bases between.

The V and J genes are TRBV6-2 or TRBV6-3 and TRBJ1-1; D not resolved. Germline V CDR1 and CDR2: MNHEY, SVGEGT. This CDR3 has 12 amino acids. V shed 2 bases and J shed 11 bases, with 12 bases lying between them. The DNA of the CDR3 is TGTGCCAGCAGTTACCGGGAGGGCAAGGCTTTCTTT. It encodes CASSYREGKAFF.

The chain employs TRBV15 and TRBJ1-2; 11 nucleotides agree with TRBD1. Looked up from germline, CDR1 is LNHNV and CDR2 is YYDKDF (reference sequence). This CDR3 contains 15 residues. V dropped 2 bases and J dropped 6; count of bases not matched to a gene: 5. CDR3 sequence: CATSRREDRGHGYTF. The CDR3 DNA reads TGTGCCACCAGCAGACGGGAGGACAGGGGGCATGGCTACACCTTC.

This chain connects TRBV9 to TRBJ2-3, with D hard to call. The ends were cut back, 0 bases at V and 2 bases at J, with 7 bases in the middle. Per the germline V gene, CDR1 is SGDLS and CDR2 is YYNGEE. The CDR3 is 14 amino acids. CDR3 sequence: CASSVDPLTDTQYF. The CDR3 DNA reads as TGTGCCAGCAGCGTAGACCCACTCACAGATACGCAGTATTTT. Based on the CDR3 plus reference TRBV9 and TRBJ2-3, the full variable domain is DSGVTQTPKHLITATGQRVTLRCSPRSGDLSVYWYQQSLDQGLQFLIQYYNGEERAKGNILERFSAQQFPDLHSELNLSSLELGDSALYFCASSVDPLTDTQYFGPGTRLTVL.

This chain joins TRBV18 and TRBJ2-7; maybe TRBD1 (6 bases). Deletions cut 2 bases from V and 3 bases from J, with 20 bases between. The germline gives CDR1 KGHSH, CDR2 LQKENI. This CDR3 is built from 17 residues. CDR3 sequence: CASSPWGPSTAYYEQYF. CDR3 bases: TGTGCCAGCTCACCATGGGGGCCATCGACAGCCTACTACGAGCAGTACTTC. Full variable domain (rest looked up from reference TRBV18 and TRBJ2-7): NAGVMQNPRHLVRRRGQEARLRCSPMKGHSHVYWYRQLPEEGLKFMVYLQKENIIDESGMPKERFSAEFPKEGPSILRIQQVVRGDSAAYFCASSPWGPSTAYYEQYFGPGTRLTVT.

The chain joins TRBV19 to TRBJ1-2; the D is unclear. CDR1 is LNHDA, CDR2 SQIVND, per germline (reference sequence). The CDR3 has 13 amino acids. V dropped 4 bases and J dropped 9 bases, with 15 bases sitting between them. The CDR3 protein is CASSTTATSRYTF. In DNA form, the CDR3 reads TGTGCCAGTAGTACGACTGCTACTAGCCGCTACACCTTC.

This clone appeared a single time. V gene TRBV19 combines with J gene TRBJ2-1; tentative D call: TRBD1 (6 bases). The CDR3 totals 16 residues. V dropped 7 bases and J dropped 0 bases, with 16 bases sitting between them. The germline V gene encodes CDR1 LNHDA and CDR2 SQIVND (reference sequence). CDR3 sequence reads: CASTPLGAGSYNEQFF. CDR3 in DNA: TGTGCCAGTACACCCTTGGGGGCCGGCTCCTACAATGAGCAGTTCTTC.

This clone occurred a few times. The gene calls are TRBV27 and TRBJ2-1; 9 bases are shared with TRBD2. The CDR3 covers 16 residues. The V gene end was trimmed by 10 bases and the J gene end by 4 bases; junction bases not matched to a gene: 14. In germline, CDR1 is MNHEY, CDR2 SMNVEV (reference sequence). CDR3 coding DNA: TGTGCCACGACGGGATATAGCGGGGGCGTATACAATGAGCAGTTCTTC. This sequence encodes CATTGYSGGVYNEQFF.

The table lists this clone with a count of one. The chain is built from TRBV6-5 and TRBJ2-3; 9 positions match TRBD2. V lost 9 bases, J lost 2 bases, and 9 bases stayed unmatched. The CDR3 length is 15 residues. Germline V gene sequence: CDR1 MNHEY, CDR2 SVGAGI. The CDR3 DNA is TGTGCCAGTGAGGGGCAGCGGGGGGCCACAGATACGCAGTATTTT. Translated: CASEGQRGATDTQYF.

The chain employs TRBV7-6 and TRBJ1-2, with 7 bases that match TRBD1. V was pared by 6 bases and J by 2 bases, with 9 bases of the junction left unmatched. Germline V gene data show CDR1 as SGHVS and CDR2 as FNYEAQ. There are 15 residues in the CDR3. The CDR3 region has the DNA TGTGCCAGCAGTCCTACATACAGGGGAAACTATGGCTACACCTTC. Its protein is CASSPTYRGNYGYTF.

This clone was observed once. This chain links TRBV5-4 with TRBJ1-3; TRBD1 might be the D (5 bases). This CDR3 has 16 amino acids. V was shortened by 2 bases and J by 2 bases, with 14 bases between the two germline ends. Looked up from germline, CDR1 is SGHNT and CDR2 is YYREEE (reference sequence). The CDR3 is CASSFRGTGAGNTIYF. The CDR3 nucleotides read TGTGCCAGCAGCTTCCGGGGGACTGGGGCTGGAAACACCATATATTTT.

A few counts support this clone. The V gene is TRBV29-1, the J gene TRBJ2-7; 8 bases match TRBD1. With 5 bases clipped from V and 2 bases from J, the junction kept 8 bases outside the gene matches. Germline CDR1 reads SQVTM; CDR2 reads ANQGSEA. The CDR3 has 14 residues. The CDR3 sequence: CSVMPGTGTYEQYF. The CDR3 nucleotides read TGCAGCGTTATGCCCGGGACAGGTACCTACGAGCAGTACTTC.

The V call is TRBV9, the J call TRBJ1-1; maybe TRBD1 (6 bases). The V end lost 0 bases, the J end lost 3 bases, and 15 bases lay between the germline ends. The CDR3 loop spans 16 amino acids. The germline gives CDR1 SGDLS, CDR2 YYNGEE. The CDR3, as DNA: TGTGCCAGCAGCGTAGAGGGGGTGCGAGGGGACACTGAAGCTTTCTTT. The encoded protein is CASSVEGVRGDTEAFF.

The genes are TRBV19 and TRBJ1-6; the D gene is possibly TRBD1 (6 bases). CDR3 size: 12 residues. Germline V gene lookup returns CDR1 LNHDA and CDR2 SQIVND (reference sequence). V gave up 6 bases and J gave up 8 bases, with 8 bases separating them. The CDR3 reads CASRGTHSPLHF. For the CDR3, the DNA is TGTGCCAGTAGGGGGACACATTCACCCCTCCACTTT.

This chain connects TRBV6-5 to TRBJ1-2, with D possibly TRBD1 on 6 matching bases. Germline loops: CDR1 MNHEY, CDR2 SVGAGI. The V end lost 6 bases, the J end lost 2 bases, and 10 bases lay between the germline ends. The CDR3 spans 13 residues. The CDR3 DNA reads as TGTGCCAGCAGACCCGACAGGAACTATGGCTACACCTTC. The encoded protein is CASRPDRNYGYTF.

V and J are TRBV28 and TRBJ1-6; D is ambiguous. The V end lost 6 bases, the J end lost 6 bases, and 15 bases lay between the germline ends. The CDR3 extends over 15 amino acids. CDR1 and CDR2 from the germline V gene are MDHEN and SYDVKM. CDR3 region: CASSPGSRGNSPLHF. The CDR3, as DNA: TGTGCCAGCAGCCCCGGGTCCCGCGGTAATTCACCCCTCCACTTT.

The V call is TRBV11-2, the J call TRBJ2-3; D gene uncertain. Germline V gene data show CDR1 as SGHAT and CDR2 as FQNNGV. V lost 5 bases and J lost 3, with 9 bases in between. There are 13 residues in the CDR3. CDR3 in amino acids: CASSPLLTDTQYF. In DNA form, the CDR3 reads TGTGCCAGCAGCCCTCTGTTGACAGATACGCAGTATTTT.

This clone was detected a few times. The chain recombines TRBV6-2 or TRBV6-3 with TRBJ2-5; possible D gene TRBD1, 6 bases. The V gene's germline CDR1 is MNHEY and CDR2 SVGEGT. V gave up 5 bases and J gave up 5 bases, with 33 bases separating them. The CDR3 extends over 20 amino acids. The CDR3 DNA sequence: TGTGCCAGCAGTACCCGACAGGTCCCGGACTGGCCGAGGGTTCAGGAGACCCAGTACTTC. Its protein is CASSTRQVPDWPRVQETQYF.

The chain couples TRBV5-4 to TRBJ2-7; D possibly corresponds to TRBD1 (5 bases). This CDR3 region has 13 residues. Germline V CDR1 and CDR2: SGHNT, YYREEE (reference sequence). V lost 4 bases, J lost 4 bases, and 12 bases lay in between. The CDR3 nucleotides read TGTGCCAGCAGCACGAACAGGCAGTACGAGCAGTACTTC. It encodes CASSTNRQYEQYF.

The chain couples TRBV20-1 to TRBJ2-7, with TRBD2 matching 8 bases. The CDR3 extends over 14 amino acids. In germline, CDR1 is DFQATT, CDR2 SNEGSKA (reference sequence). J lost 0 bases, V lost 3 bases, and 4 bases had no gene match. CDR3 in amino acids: CSASSGVSSYEQYF. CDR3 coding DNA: TGCAGTGCTAGTAGCGGGGTGAGCTCCTACGAGCAGTACTTC.

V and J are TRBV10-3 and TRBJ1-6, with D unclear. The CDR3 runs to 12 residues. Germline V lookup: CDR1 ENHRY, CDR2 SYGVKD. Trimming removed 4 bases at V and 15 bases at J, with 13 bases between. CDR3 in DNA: TGTGCCATCAGTGTGAGTATGGAGGTCCTCCACTTT. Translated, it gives CAISVSMEVLHF.

The CDR3 nucleotides are TGTGCCAGCAGCCCGGGACTAGCGGGGCAAGAGACCCAGTACTTC. Its translation: CASSPGLAGQETQYF. The chain carries TRBV7-3 and TRBJ2-5; 13 nucleotides line up with TRBD2. J gave up 2 bases and V 5 bases, and 2 bases lay outside the gene matches. Germline CDR1 is SGHTA and CDR2 is FQGTGA. The CDR3 covers 15 residues.

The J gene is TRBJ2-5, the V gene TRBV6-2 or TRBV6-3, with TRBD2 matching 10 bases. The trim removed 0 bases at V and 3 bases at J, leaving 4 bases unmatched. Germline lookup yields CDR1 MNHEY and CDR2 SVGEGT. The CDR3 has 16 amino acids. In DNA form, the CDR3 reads TGTGCCAGCAGTTACTCCATAAGCGGGGGGGAAGAGACCCAGTACTTC. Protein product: CASSYSISGGEETQYF.

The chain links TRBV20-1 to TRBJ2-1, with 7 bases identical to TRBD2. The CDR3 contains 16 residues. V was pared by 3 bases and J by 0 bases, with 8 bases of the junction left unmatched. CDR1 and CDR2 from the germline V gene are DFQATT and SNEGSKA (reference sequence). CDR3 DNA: TGCAGTGCTAGTGCGGGGGAAGTTTACTCCTACAATGAGCAGTTCTTC. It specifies CSASAGEVYSYNEQFF.

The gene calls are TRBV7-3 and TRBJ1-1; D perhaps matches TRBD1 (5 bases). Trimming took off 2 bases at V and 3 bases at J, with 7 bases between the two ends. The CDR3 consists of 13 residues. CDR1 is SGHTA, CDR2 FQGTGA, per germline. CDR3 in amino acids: CASSLGGDTEAFF. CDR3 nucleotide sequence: TGTGCCAGCAGCTTAGGGGGGGACACTGAAGCTTTCTTT.

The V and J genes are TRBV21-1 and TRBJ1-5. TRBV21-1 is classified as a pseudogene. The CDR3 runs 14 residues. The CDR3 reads CASSRPPREQPQHF. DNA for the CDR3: TGTGCCAGCAGCCGCCCGCCCCGGGAGCAGCCCCAGCATTTT.

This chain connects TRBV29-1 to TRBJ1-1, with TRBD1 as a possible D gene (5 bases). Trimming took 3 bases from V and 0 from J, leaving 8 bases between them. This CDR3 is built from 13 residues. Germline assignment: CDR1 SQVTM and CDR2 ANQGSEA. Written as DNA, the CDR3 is TGCAGCGTTGAGGAGACAGTGAACACTGAAGCTTTCTTT. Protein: CSVEETVNTEAFF. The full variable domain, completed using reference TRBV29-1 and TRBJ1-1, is SAVISQKPSRDICQRGTSLTIQCQVDSQVTMMFWYRQQPGQSLTLIATANQGSEATYESGFVIDKFPISRPNLTFSTLTVSNMSPEDSSIYLCSVEETVNTEAFFGQGTRLTVV.

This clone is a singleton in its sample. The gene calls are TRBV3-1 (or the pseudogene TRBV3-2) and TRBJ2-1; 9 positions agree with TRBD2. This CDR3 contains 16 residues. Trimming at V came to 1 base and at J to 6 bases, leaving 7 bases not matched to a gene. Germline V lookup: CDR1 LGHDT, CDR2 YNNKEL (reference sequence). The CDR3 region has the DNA TGTGCCAGCAGCCAAGTTGGCGGGGGGGCTCGCAATGAGCAGTTCTTC. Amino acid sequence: CASSQVGGGARNEQFF.

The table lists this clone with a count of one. The CDR3 nucleotides read TGTGCCAGCAGCCAAGATACGGGCGGGGGGGACAGCACAGATACGCAGTATTTT. Translated, it gives CASSQDTGGGDSTDTQYF. V and J are TRBV4-2 and TRBJ2-3; 9 positions match TRBD2. The CDR3 is made up of 18 amino acids. V dropped 0 bases and J dropped 0; count of bases not matched to a gene: 7. CDR1 LGHNA and CDR2 YNFKEQ come from the germline V gene.